This T cell receptor beta chain was recovered during a study of T cell responses to AZD1222 COVID-19 vaccine. The assay was immunoSEQ multiplex PCR, and TCRdb's table has in-frame clones only and misses some. The sample lists more than 150,000 clones, roughly 90% occurring once. The length of the CDR3 is 13 residues. V trimming: 5 bases; J trimming: 8 bases; junction bases outside the gene matches: 7. The clonotype comes from an adult who received the AZD1222 COVID-19 vaccine. The V call is TRBV12-3 or TRBV12-4, the J call TRBJ2-5; TRBD1 agrees at 8 bases. The specimen was peripheral blood, collected 28 days after the second AZD1222 dose. The CDR3 nucleotides read TGTGCCAGCAGTCTCGGACAGGGCTTTACCCAGTACTTC. Encoded protein: CASSLGQGFTQYF.